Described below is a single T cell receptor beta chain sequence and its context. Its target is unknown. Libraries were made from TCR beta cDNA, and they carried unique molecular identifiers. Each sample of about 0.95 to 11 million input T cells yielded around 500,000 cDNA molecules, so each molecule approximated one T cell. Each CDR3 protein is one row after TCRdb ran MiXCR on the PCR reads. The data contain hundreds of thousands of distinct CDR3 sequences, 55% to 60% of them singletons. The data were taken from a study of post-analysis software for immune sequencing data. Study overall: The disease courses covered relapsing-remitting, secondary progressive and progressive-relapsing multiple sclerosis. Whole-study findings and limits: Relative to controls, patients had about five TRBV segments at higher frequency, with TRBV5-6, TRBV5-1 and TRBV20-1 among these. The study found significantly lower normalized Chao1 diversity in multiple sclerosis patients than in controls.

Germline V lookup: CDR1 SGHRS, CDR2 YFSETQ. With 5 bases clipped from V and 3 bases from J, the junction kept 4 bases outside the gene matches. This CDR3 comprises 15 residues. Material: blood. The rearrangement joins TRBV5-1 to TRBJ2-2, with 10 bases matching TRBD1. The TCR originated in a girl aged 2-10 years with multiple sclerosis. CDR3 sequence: CASSWDRGYTGELFF. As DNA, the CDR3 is TGCGCCAGCAGTTGGGACAGGGGATACACCGGGGAGCTGTTTTTT.